What follows are 32 T cell receptor beta chains derived from one specimen sequenced in a study of blood T cell repertoires in COVID-19. Sequencing was performed with immunoSEQ multiplex PCR; in TCRdb, only in-frame clones are kept and a portion is missing. Among about 54,000 clones listed, around four fifths were seen once. Input material: peripheral blood. The receptors were gathered from a woman aged 60-75 years with acute or convalescent COVID-19.

This chain joins TRBV18 and TRBJ1-1, with D perhaps TRBD1 (5 bases). V lost 3 bases, J lost 1 base, and 15 bases lay in between. Germline values: CDR1 KGHSH, CDR2 LQKENI. This CDR3 is built from 16 residues. The chain's CDR3 is CASSPRALTGNTEAFF. The CDR3 DNA is TGTGCCAGCTCACCGCGTGCCTTAACAGGGAACACTGAAGCTTTCTTT.

The chain employs TRBV5-6 and TRBJ2-7; D gene uncertain. CDR3 length: 15 amino acids. Germline V lookup: CDR1 SGHDT, CDR2 YYEEEE. V lost 1 base and J lost 7, with 18 bases in between. The chain's CDR3 is CASSLFGIGTREQYF. For the CDR3, the DNA is TGTGCCAGCAGCTTGTTCGGTATCGGAACGAGGGAGCAGTACTTC.

The genes are TRBV7-3 and TRBJ2-2; 9 bases agree with TRBD1. This CDR3 contains 15 residues. CDR1 and CDR2 from the germline V gene are SGHTA and FQGTGA. J lost 5 bases, V lost 11 bases, and 12 bases had no gene match. The CDR3, as DNA: TGTGCCTCCCACCCGGGACAGGGTACGACCGGGGAGCTGTTTTTT. The encoded protein is CASHPGQGTTGELFF.

The chain couples TRBV6-6 to TRBJ2-5; TRBD1 matches at 8 bases. J lost 5 bases, V lost 5 bases, and 10 bases had no gene match. The CDR3 sequence is 15 residues long. Germline V gene sequence: CDR1 MNHNY, CDR2 SVGAGI (reference sequence). For the CDR3, the DNA is TGTGCCAGCAGTAACCCTCAGGGGGCTTATGAGACCCAGTACTTC. Protein product: CASSNPQGAYETQYF.

The chain employs TRBV19 and TRBJ1-5; 10 bases are a match to TRBD1. The ends lost 4 bases at V and 3 bases at J; junction bases unmatched: 6. CDR3 length equals 16 residues. Germline CDR1 LNHDA, CDR2 SQIVND (reference sequence). CDR3 sequence reads: CASSTRDRGYNQPQHF. The CDR3 DNA reads as TGTGCCAGTAGTACCCGGGACAGGGGATACAATCAGCCCCAGCATTTT.

The chain has TRBV2 and TRBJ2-1, with TRBD2 matching over 9 bases. The J segment lost 2 bases and the V segment lost 1 base, leaving 3 bases of the junction unmatched. The CDR3 has 16 residues. Germline V gene sequence: CDR1 SNHLY, CDR2 FYNNEI. CDR3 bases: TGTGCCAGCAGTGAAGGTAGCGGGAGAGCCTACAATGAGCAGTTCTTC. It encodes CASSEGSGRAYNEQFF.

The gene calls are TRBV7-9 and TRBJ2-5, with TRBD2 matching over 12 bases. V trimming: 5 bases; J trimming: 4 bases; junction bases outside the gene matches: 14. CDR1 and CDR2 (germline): SEHNR, FQNEAQ (reference sequence). The CDR3 has 18 residues. The CDR3 DNA sequence: TGTGCCAGCAGCCCTACTAGCGGGAGGCCTCAGAGGGTAGAGACCCAGTACTTC. This encodes CASSPTSGRPQRVETQYF.

V is TRBV19 and J is TRBJ1-1, with 12 bases identical to TRBD1. Unmatched junction bases numbered 5, after V lost 5 bases and J lost 1 base. CDR1 LNHDA and CDR2 SQIVND come from the germline V gene (reference sequence). The CDR3 is 16 residues long. CDR3 in DNA: TGTGCCAGTAGTGCGACGGGACAGGGGGCGAACACTGAAGCTTTCTTT. This translates into CASSATGQGANTEAFF.

The rearrangement joins TRBV5-4 to TRBJ2-2, with 9 bases matching TRBD2. Trimming removed 0 bases from V and 7 bases from J; junction bases left unmatched: 7. Germline V CDR1 and CDR2: SGHNT, YYREEE (reference sequence). This CDR3 has 16 amino acids. DNA of the CDR3: TGTGCCAGCAGCTTGGTGGCGGGAGGGCCCCACGGGGAGCTGTTTTTT. It encodes CASSLVAGGPHGELFF.

The chain joins TRBV15 to TRBJ2-7; the match to TRBD1 covers 8 bases. CDR3 size: 15 residues. Unmatched junction bases numbered 5, after V lost 1 base and J lost 3 bases. Germline CDR1 is LNHNV and CDR2 is YYDKDF (reference sequence). In DNA, the CDR3 is TGTGCCACCAGCAGAGCGAGGACAGGGATCTACGAGCAGTACTTC. It yields the protein CATSRARTGIYEQYF.

The rearrangement uses TRBV7-8 and TRBJ1-1; no clear D. Deletions cut 5 bases from V and 1 base from J, with 17 bases between. Germline CDR1 SGHVS, CDR2 FQNEAQ. The CDR3 covers 16 residues. The CDR3, as DNA: TGTGCCAGCAGCGCGCGCCGGACTCTCACGAACACTGAAGCTTTCTTT. Its protein product is CASSARRTLTNTEAFF.

This chain links TRBV19 with TRBJ2-1, with a possible D match to TRBD1 (5 bases). CDR1 is LNHDA, CDR2 SQIVND, per germline (reference sequence). Trimming took off 2 bases at V and 3 bases at J, with 8 bases between the two ends. CDR3 length: 14 residues. The CDR3 sequence: CASSIRQNYNEQFF. CDR3 coding DNA: TGTGCCAGTAGTATACGACAGAACTACAATGAGCAGTTCTTC.

V is TRBV2 and J is TRBJ1-5; the D gene is possibly TRBD1 (6 bases). The germline V and J ends were trimmed by 4 bases and 4 bases, with 17 bases remaining between them. The germline gives CDR1 SNHLY, CDR2 FYNNEI. There are 16 residues in the CDR3. In nucleotides, the CDR3 is TGTGCCAGCAGTGTGAATCCGACAGGCTATAATCAGCCCCAGCATTTT. Its translation: CASSVNPTGYNQPQHF.

The table lists this clone with a few counts. The V call is TRBV9, the J call TRBJ1-1; D ambiguous. Germline assignment: CDR1 SGDLS and CDR2 YYNGEE. CDR3 length equals 14 residues. Deletions cut 0 bases from V and 10 bases from J, with 16 bases between. CDR3 DNA: TGTGCCAGCAGCGTAGCGGGTAGGGCGGGCCGAGCTTTCTTT. Its protein is CASSVAGRAGRAFF.

The chain uses TRBV10-3 and TRBJ2-3; 11 bases match TRBD2. CDR1 is ENHRY, CDR2 SYGVKD, per germline. There are 15 residues in the CDR3. V lost 7 bases to trimming and J lost 1 base; unmatched junction nucleotides: 4. The CDR3 DNA sequence: TGTGCCATCAAGCGGGGACTAGCGGGCACAGATACGCAGTATTTT. Its protein product is CAIKRGLAGTDTQYF.

This chain connects TRBV9 to TRBJ2-7, with TRBD1 as a possible D gene (7 bases). CDR3 length: 15 amino acids. V was trimmed by 0 bases and J by 9 bases, leaving 19 bases between them. Germline CDR1 SGDLS, CDR2 YYNGEE. The CDR3 loop reads CASSVGGTDYERQYF. As DNA, the CDR3 is TGTGCCAGCAGCGTAGGCGGGACAGACTACGAGCGGCAGTACTTC.

The rearrangement links TRBV12-2 to TRBJ2-2; the table's D call, TRBD2, was not checked against the DNA. TRBV12-2 is a documented pseudogene. The CDR3 runs 18 residues. CDR3 coding DNA: TGTGCAAGTCGCCCCGACTCAAGCCTCCAAACGAACACCGGGGAGCTGTTTTTT. Its protein product is CASRPDSSLQTNTGELFF.

V is TRBV4-1 and J is TRBJ1-4, with 10 bases matching TRBD1. CDR1 MGHRA and CDR2 YSYEKL come from the germline V gene. The length of the CDR3 is 16 residues. V was clipped by 0 bases and J by 8 bases; unmatched bases: 6. The CDR3 DNA reads as TGCGCCAGCAGCCAAGATCGGGGACAGGGGTGGGAAAAACTGTTTTTT. Amino acids: CASSQDRGQGWEKLFF.

V is TRBV10-2 and J is TRBJ1-2; TRBD1 aligns across 9 bases. Unmatched junction bases numbered 8, after V lost 8 bases and J lost 4 bases. CDR1 WSHSY and CDR2 SAAADI come from the germline V gene. The CDR3 has 14 amino acids. Here the CDR3 DNA reads TGCGCCAGCCGGACAGGGGAGGTCTTCTATGGCTACACCTTC. Its translation is CASRTGEVFYGYTF.

The rearrangement uses TRBV27 and TRBJ1-2; maybe TRBD1 (6 bases). Trimming took 5 bases from V and 7 from J, leaving 17 bases between them. Germline CDR1 is MNHEY and CDR2 is SMNVEV (reference sequence). The CDR3 spans 14 residues. The CDR3 sequence: CASSRGGSLGGYTF. CDR3 DNA sequence: TGTGCCAGCAGTCGGGGGGGCTCTTTGGGTGGCTACACCTTC.

This clone was seen a single time. This chain connects TRBV4-2 to TRBJ1-5, with D hard to call. CDR1 and CDR2 from the germline V gene are LGHNA and YNFKEQ. Trimming took 1 base from V and 7 from J, leaving 17 bases between them. The CDR3 consists of 16 residues. The CDR3: CASSQAFGTTGQPQHF. CDR3 bases: TGTGCCAGCAGCCAAGCCTTTGGCACGACGGGACAGCCCCAGCATTTT.

This chain links TRBV5-1 with TRBJ1-2; D might be TRBD1 (6 bases). Germline V gives CDR1 SGHRS, CDR2 YFSETQ. Trimming removed 0 bases from V and 2 bases from J, with 8 bases in between. The CDR3 contains 14 residues. The CDR3 spells CASSLEQGNYGYTF. The CDR3 region has the DNA TGCGCCAGCAGCTTGGAACAGGGAAACTATGGCTACACCTTC.

This sequence joins TRBV7-2 and TRBJ1-2; D perhaps matches TRBD1 (5 bases). Trimming pared 2 bases from V and 8 bases from J, leaving 12 bases between. The CDR3 is made up of 13 amino acids. Germline V CDR1 and CDR2: SGHTA, FQGNSA. This chain's CDR3 is CASSLNQGVGYTF. CDR3 sequence (DNA): TGTGCCAGCAGCTTAAATCAAGGGGTAGGCTACACCTTC. Drawing the rest from reference TRBV7-2 and TRBJ1-2, the complete variable domain is GAGVSQSPSNKVTEKGKDVELRCDPISGHTALYWYRQSLGQGLEFLIYFQGNSAPDKSGLPSDRFSAERTGGSVSTLTIQRTQQEDSAVYLCASSLNQGVGYTFGSGTRLTVV.

The rearrangement joins TRBV28 to TRBJ1-2; no clear D. The CDR3 has 12 residues. Germline CDR1 MDHEN, CDR2 SYDVKM. Trimming left V 6 bases short and J 2 bases short, with 7 bases between. The CDR3 loop is CASSLENYGYTF. DNA of the CDR3: TGTGCCAGCAGCCTTGAGAACTATGGCTACACCTTC.

J is TRBJ1-1 and V is TRBV18; D gene ambiguous. The CDR3 totals 12 residues. The germline V and J ends were trimmed by 2 bases and 7 bases, with 8 bases remaining between them. Germline V gene sequence: CDR1 KGHSH, CDR2 LQKENI. The CDR3 is CASSPYSGEAFF. For the CDR3, the DNA is TGTGCCAGCTCACCATACAGTGGTGAAGCTTTCTTT.

Relative to its sample, this clone is medium-sized (0.01 to 0.1%). At one boundary the junction diverges from the germline segment, which might be a read error. The genes are TRBV19 and TRBJ1-2; TRBD1 matches 11 bases. This CDR3 is 14 amino acids long. CDR1 is LNHDA and CDR2 is SQIVND in the germline V gene (reference sequence). The DNA of the CDR3 is TGTGCCAGTAGTAGGGACAGGGGGGACTACGGCTACACCTTC. It translates to CASSRDRGDYGYTF.

The J gene is TRBJ1-1, the V gene TRBV29-1; no firm D call. The CDR3 contains 13 residues. CDR1 is SQVTM, CDR2 ANQGSEA, per germline. V was clipped by 6 bases and J by 5 bases, with 16 bases between them. The CDR3 loop reads CSVRDIKLTEAFF. The CDR3 coding sequence is TGCAGCGTCCGAGACATAAAGTTGACTGAAGCTTTCTTT.

The V gene is TRBV10-3, the J gene TRBJ1-1, with D uncertain. Between the trimmed V and J ends, which lost 5 bases and 0 bases, there was a span of 10 bases. Germline V gene data show CDR1 as ENHRY and CDR2 as SYGVKD. The CDR3 consists of 14 residues. The CDR3 sequence: CAISLRGMNTEAFF. CDR3 sequence (DNA): TGTGCCATCAGTCTTAGAGGGATGAACACTGAAGCTTTCTTT.

The chain combines TRBV23-1 with TRBJ2-5, with D possibly being TRBD1 (5 bases). TRBV23-1 is flagged as an ORF with uncertain function. Trimming took 8 bases from V and 5 from J, leaving 15 bases between them. The CDR3 spans 13 residues. Here the CDR3 DNA reads TGCGCCAGCCCGTCCCAGGGTGCGGAGACCCAGTACTTC. Protein sequence: CASPSQGAETQYF.

The chain has TRBV3-1 (or the pseudogene TRBV3-2) and TRBJ2-2; the D gene is possibly TRBD2 (5 bases). Trimming removed 3 bases from V and 7 bases from J, with 6 bases in between. The CDR3 extends over 12 amino acids. CDR1 is LGHDT, CDR2 YNNKEL, per germline (reference sequence). The CDR3 DNA reads TGTGCCAGCAGCCACGGGGTCGGGGAGCTGTTTTTT. Its protein product is CASSHGVGELFF.

The chain carries TRBV6-1 and TRBJ2-7; maybe TRBD2 (6 bases). The V end was cut by 2 bases, the J end by 7 bases, with 15 bases between. The CDR3 sequence is 14 residues long. Per germline, CDR1 MNHNS and CDR2 SASEGT. CDR3 DNA sequence: TGTGCCAGCAGTGAAAGTACGGGGAGGAAAGAGCAGTACTTC. Its protein is CASSESTGRKEQYF.

The chain carries TRBV28 and TRBJ1-2; the match to TRBD1 covers 8 bases. Germline values: CDR1 MDHEN, CDR2 SYDVKM. V was pared by 4 bases and J by 5 bases, with 15 bases of the junction left unmatched. There are 17 residues in the CDR3. This chain's CDR3 is CASSSPGQGIRGYGYTF. Written as DNA, the CDR3 is TGTGCCAGCAGTTCACCCGGACAGGGAATTAGAGGGTATGGCTACACCTTC.